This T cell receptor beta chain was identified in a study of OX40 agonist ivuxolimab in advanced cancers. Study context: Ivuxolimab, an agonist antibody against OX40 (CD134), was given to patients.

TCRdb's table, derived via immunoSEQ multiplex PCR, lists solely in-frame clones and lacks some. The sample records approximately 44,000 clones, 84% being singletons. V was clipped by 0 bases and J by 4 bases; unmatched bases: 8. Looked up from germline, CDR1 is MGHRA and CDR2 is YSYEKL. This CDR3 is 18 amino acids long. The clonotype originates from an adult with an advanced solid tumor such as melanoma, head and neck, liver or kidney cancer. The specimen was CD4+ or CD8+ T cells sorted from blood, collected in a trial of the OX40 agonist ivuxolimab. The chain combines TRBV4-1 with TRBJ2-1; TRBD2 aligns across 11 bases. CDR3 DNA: TGCGCCAGCAGCCAAGAGGAGGGCAGACTAGCGGGATACAATGAGCAGTTCTTC. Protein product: CASSQEEGRLAGYNEQFF.